This TCR beta chain was recorded in a study of vaccination and CD4 T cells after COVID-19. Study at large: Each individual in the study obtained two doses of BNT162b2 or mRNA-1273 vaccine. At a median about 78 days (range 14 to 241) after dose two, post-vaccine samples were obtained. Stimuli were overlapping spike peptide pools of SARS-CoV-2 and three common cold coronaviruses (HCoV-NL63, HCoV-OC43, HCoV-229E).

V dropped 3 bases and J dropped 0 bases, with 7 bases sitting between them. The CDR3 runs 13 residues. Germline assignment: CDR1 DFQATT and CDR2 SNEGSKA (reference sequence). With respect to this clonotype: Antigen specificity is unknown.

The Oncomine TCR Beta short-read assay generated sequence data from the DNA of cultured CD4+ T cells. TCRdb ran MiXCR on the PCR reads and lists one entry per CDR3 protein. The sample has approximately 6,000 distinct CDR3 sequences, around 56% seen once; the top ten hold roughly a fifth. The sample's treatment: approximately 10-day PBMC culture with coronavirus spike peptide pools or control peptides (ViraFEST assay). First, ViraFEST expanded antigen-specific T cells with peptide pools, and next it sequenced the TCRs. The V gene is TRBV20-1, the J gene TRBJ2-3; unclear D gene. The receptor was derived from a human donor who had recovered from COVID-19. Sequenced material: CD4+ T cells from blood, cultured in vitro. The CDR3 coding sequence is TGCAGTGCTAGTCTCCGAAGCACAGATACGCAGTATTTT. Amino acid sequence: CSASLRSTDTQYF.